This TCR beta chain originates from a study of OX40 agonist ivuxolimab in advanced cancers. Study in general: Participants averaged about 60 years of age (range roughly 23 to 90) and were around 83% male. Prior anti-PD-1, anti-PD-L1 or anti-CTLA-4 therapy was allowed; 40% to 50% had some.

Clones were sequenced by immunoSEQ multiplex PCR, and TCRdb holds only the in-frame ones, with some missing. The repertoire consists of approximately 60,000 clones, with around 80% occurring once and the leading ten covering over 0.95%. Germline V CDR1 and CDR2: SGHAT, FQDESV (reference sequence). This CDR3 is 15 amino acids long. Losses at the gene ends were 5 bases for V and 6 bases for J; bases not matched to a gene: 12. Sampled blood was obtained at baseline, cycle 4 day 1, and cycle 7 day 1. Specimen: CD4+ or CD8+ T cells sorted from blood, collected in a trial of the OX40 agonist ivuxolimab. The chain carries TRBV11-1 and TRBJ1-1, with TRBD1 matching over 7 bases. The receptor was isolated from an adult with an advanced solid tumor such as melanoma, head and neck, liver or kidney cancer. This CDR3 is CASSLQGQLMSEAFF. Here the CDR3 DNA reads TGTGCCAGCAGCCTCCAGGGACAGCTGATGTCTGAAGCTTTCTTT.